This T cell receptor (beta chain) was observed in a study of beta chain features in type 1 diabetes. For the study at large: Sorted cell examination encompassed about 110,000,000 cells across all samples.

The authors reverse transcribed all of the isolated RNA, so sequencing captured expressed TCRB transcripts. The method was immunoSEQ multiplex PCR; TCRdb's version includes in-frame clones alone and lacks a portion of them. Of 200,000 to 250,000 clones listed, approximately 10% were seen once; the top ten hold approximately 1.4%. The V gene lost 4 bases and the J gene lost 5 bases, with 12 bases spanning the gap. This CDR3 is built from 13 residues. Per germline, CDR1 SGHRS and CDR2 YFSETQ. This sequence was found in a man between 18 and 35 years old in good health. Sample: central memory CD4+ T cells from blood. V usage is TRBV5-1 and J usage is TRBJ1-1; D gene unclear. The CDR3: CASSTRSETEAFF. The DNA for the CDR3 is TGCGCCAGCAGCACGAGATCTGAAACTGAAGCTTTCTTT. Drawing the rest from reference TRBV5-1 and TRBJ1-1, the complete variable domain is KAGVTQTPRYLIKTRGQQVTLSCSPISGHRSVSWYQQTPGQGLQFLFEYFSETQRNKGNFPGRFSGRQFSNSRSEMNVSTLELGDSALYLCASSTRSETEAFFGQGTRLTVV.